The T cell receptor (beta chain) under discussion was sequenced for a study of blood T cell repertoires in COVID-19. Study information: Acute-phase and convalescent COVID-19 samples originated in the United States, Italy and Spain. In each case, the material was cDNA or gDNA derived from T cells, B-cell-depleted T cells, or PBMCs.

Recruits, aged roughly 18 to 95 years, lived in 25 or so US areas. Participants' reported clinical history set cohort assignment. The germline V gene has CDR1 ENHRY and CDR2 SYGVKD. This CDR3 is 14 amino acids long. V gave up 8 bases and J gave up 0 bases, with 11 bases separating them. This clone came up a few times. This table comes from immunoSEQ multiplex PCR, and its TCRdb copy is limited to in-frame clones, with some not included. The table includes about 270,000 clones, around 90% detected once. The clonotype originates from a woman in her twenties or thirties with acute COVID-19. Material: PBMCs or T cells enriched from blood (not recorded which). This chain links TRBV10-3 with TRBJ1-5; D unresolved. CDR3 sequence (DNA): TGTGCCATCGGAACCGGGGATAGCAATCAGCCCCAGCATTTT. This sequence encodes CAIGTGDSNQPQHF.